Following are 25 T cell receptor beta chains from one sample sequenced in a study of beta chain features in type 1 diabetes. Expressed TCRB transcripts were sequenced because the entire RNA isolate underwent reverse transcription. The method was immunoSEQ multiplex PCR; TCRdb's version includes in-frame clones alone and lacks a portion of them. In the table there are roughly 120,000 clones, about 40% of which are singletons. Sequencing was done on a sample of stem cell memory CD4+ T cells from blood. The receptors were sampled from a woman younger than 30 in good health.

The rearrangement joins TRBV7-2 to TRBJ2-5; a weak D match, TRBD1 (6 bases). The V gene's germline CDR1 is SGHTA and CDR2 FQGNSA. The CDR3 sequence is 13 residues long. The V and J ends lost 5 bases and 7 bases respectively, with 14 bases between them. The CDR3 nucleotides are TGTGCCAGCAGCATCCGACAGACAGGGACCCAGTACTTC. This encodes CASSIRQTGTQYF.

The chain couples TRBV7-9 to TRBJ1-3, with a weak D call TRBD1 (5 bases). V lost 6 bases and J lost 0, with 9 bases in between. Germline V gene lookup returns CDR1 SEHNR and CDR2 FQNEAQ (reference sequence). This CDR3 spans 14 amino acids. The CDR3, as DNA: TGTGCCAGCAGGGAGGGGAGCTCTGGAAACACCATATATTTT. Translation: CASREGSSGNTIYF.

On this clone itself: At one of its ends the junction is not consistent with the germline gene, which may arise from a read error. The chain is built from TRBV7-6 and TRBJ2-3; maybe TRBD2 (5 bases). The CDR3 contains 17 residues. Looked up from germline, CDR1 is SGHVS and CDR2 is FNYEAQ. CDR3 DNA sequence: TGTGCCAGTAGCTTATCCGGACTCTTCCCTGGCACAGATACGCAGTATTTT. It codes for CASSLSGLFPGTDTQYF.

The V and J genes are TRBV6-1 and TRBJ2-7; possibly TRBD1 for D (6 bases). This CDR3 contains 13 residues. Germline lookup yields CDR1 MNHNS and CDR2 SASEGT. Trimming removed 8 bases from V and 7 bases from J, with 18 bases in between. The CDR3 DNA follows: TGTGCCAGCCAGGGGAATTTCCCTCGGGAGCAGTACTTC. This codes for CASQGNFPREQYF.

V is TRBV11-2 and J is TRBJ2-1; TRBD2 matches at 9 bases. The CDR3 spans 15 residues. CDR1 and CDR2 (germline): SGHAT, FQNNGV. V lost 7 bases and J lost 1; bases outside the gene matches: 5. CDR3 region: CASTWTSDSYNEQFF. CDR3 bases: TGTGCCAGCACCTGGACTAGCGATTCCTACAATGAGCAGTTCTTC.

The J gene is TRBJ2-1, the V gene TRBV7-9; D not resolved. Deletions cut 2 bases from V and 5 bases from J, with 13 bases between. The CDR3 is made up of 15 amino acids. Germline values: CDR1 SEHNR, CDR2 FQNEAQ (reference sequence). CDR3 nucleotides: TGTGCCAGCAGCTTATCCTTGGGCTGGGACAATGAGCAGTTCTTC. Translated, it gives CASSLSLGWDNEQFF.

The rearrangement uses TRBV2 and TRBJ2-5; D is unclear. The V and J ends lost 6 bases and 4 bases respectively, with 18 bases between them. The CDR3 totals 15 residues. Germline V gene sequence: CDR1 SNHLY, CDR2 FYNNEI. The CDR3: CASSPAERPRETQYF. For the CDR3, the DNA is TGTGCCAGCAGCCCGGCGGAAAGACCGCGAGAGACCCAGTACTTC.

CDR3 coding DNA: TGTGCCAGTAGTAGGGGAGAGCCCCAAGAGACCCAGTACTTC. Translated: CASSRGEPQETQYF. This sequence joins TRBV19 and TRBJ2-5; D is perhaps TRBD2 (5 bases). The V gene's germline CDR1 is LNHDA and CDR2 SQIVND (reference sequence). CDR3 size: 14 residues. Trimming cost V 4 bases and J 1 base, with 10 bases left between them. The full variable domain, completed using reference TRBV19 and TRBJ2-5, is DGGITQSPKYLFRKEGQNVTLSCEQNLNHDAMYWYRQDPGQGLRLIYYSQIVNDFQKGDIAEGYSVSREKKESFPLTVTSAQKNPTAFYLCASSRGEPQETQYFGPGTRLLVL.

The CDR3 spells CASSLDSSSYNEQFF. CDR3 sequence (DNA): TGTGCCAGCAGCCTAGACAGCAGCTCCTACAATGAGCAGTTCTTC. The rearrangement links TRBV7-3 to TRBJ2-1; D is possibly TRBD1 (5 bases). With 5 bases removed from V and 0 bases from J, the gap between germline ends came to 11 bases. The CDR3 has 15 amino acids. The germline CDR1 and CDR2 sequences are SGHTA and FQGTGA.

The chain employs TRBV19 and TRBJ2-1; TRBD2 aligns across 11 bases. J lost 7 bases, V lost 7 bases, and 6 bases had no gene match. Germline V gene sequence: CDR1 LNHDA, CDR2 SQIVND (reference sequence). CDR3 size: 14 residues. The CDR3 reads CASTNSGRANEQFF. CDR3 coding DNA: TGTGCCAGTACCAATAGCGGGAGGGCAAATGAGCAGTTCTTC.

The chain links TRBV28 to TRBJ2-1; a weak D match, TRBD1 (6 bases). Looked up from germline, CDR1 is MDHEN and CDR2 is SYDVKM. CDR3 length equals 13 residues. V was clipped by 4 bases and J by 6 bases, with 10 bases between them. The CDR3 region has the DNA TGTGCCAGCAGTTCGGGACACCTCAATGAGCAGTTCTTC. Protein sequence: CASSSGHLNEQFF.

The chain uses TRBV7-2 and TRBJ2-5, with 10 positions matching TRBD2. From germline, CDR1 is SGHTA and CDR2 FQGNSA. CDR3 length equals 15 residues. V was pared by 4 bases and J by 1 base, with 3 bases of the junction left unmatched. The DNA for the CDR3 is TGTGCCAGCAGCTCCGGACTAGCGGTCCAAGAGACCCAGTACTTC. Its translation is CASSSGLAVQETQYF.

The chain has TRBV7-9 and TRBJ2-2; D unclear. V shed 3 bases and J shed 1 base, with 6 bases lying between them. The CDR3 is made up of 14 amino acids. Germline assignment: CDR1 SEHNR and CDR2 FQNEAQ (reference sequence). The CDR3 reads CASSFYRNTGELFF. DNA of the CDR3: TGTGCCAGCAGCTTTTATCGGAACACCGGGGAGCTGTTTTTT.

The V gene is TRBV27, the J gene TRBJ2-7, with a weak D call TRBD2 (6 bases). The germline V gene has CDR1 MNHEY and CDR2 SMNVEV (reference sequence). The CDR3 spans 15 residues. The germline V and J ends were trimmed by 1 base and 3 bases, with 13 bases remaining between them. The CDR3 loop is CASSLWRGSIYEQYF. CDR3 bases: TGTGCCAGCAGTTTATGGAGGGGCTCGATCTACGAGCAGTACTTC.

V is TRBV28 and J is TRBJ2-1; a possible D gene is TRBD2 (5 bases). The CDR3 is 15 residues long. Trimming stripped 2 bases from V and 5 bases from J, with 13 bases between. Germline V CDR1 and CDR2: MDHEN, SYDVKM. The CDR3 DNA sequence: TGTGCCAGCAGTTTAGGAGGACGGACCGACAATGAGCAGTTCTTC. Translating it yields CASSLGGRTDNEQFF.

The J gene is TRBJ1-5, the V gene TRBV29-1; a weak D match, TRBD1 (5 bases). Trimming cost V 4 bases and J 1 base, with 11 bases left between them. This CDR3 has 14 residues. Germline CDR1 reads SQVTM; CDR2 reads ANQGSEA. In DNA, the CDR3 is TGCAGCGTTGGGGGTCCAGGGAGCAATCAGCCCCAGCATTTT. It codes for CSVGGPGSNQPQHF.

The gene calls are TRBV4-2 and TRBJ2-1; 9 bases agree with TRBD2. The germline V gene encodes CDR1 LGHNA and CDR2 YNFKEQ. V shed 3 bases, J shed 6 bases, and the junction held 6 bases outside the gene matches. The CDR3 runs to 15 residues. The chain's CDR3 is CASSHPGTSSNEQFF. In DNA form, the CDR3 reads TGTGCCAGCAGCCACCCCGGGACTAGCTCCAATGAGCAGTTCTTC.

The V and J genes are TRBV5-1 and TRBJ1-5; D perhaps matches TRBD1 (5 bases). From germline, CDR1 is SGHRS and CDR2 YFSETQ. V lost 0 bases and J lost 4, with 8 bases in between. The CDR3 contains 14 residues. This CDR3 reads CASSLGPGNQPQHF. The CDR3 nucleotides read TGCGCCAGCAGCTTGGGCCCAGGGAATCAGCCCCAGCATTTT.

The V and J genes are TRBV29-1 and TRBJ2-1; 13 bases align to TRBD2. Germline V gene data show CDR1 as SQVTM and CDR2 as ANQGSEA. The length of the CDR3 is 15 residues. Trimming removed 5 bases from V and 0 bases from J; junction bases left unmatched: 1. CDR3 protein: CSVRTSGSSYNEQFF. The DNA of the CDR3 is TGCAGCGTTCGGACTAGCGGGAGCTCCTACAATGAGCAGTTCTTC.

The rearrangement links TRBV5-1 to TRBJ2-3; D is ambiguous. Deletions cut 0 bases from V and 3 bases from J, with 8 bases between. Germline-derived CDR1 and CDR2 are SGHRS and YFSETQ. This CDR3 spans 14 amino acids. CDR3 sequence (DNA): TGCGCCAGCAGCTTGGAAGCCCGGACAGATACGCAGTATTTT. Protein product: CASSLEARTDTQYF.

V is TRBV6-1 and J is TRBJ1-2, with 8 bases fitting TRBD1. The CDR3 is 14 residues long. V shed 5 bases and J 5 bases; nucleotides not matched to a gene: 7. Germline V CDR1 and CDR2: MNHNS, SASEGT. In DNA form, the CDR3 reads TGTGCCAGCAGTTTGACAGGGGATGGTTATGGCTACACCTTC. It codes for CASSLTGDGYGYTF.

The CDR3 coding sequence is TGTGCCAGCAGTTACGTCCGGGAAAATGAGCAGTTCTTC. This sequence encodes CASSYVRENEQFF. V is TRBV6-5 and J is TRBJ2-1; possibly TRBD2 for D (5 bases). The germline gives CDR1 MNHEY, CDR2 SVGAGI. V was pared by 2 bases and J by 7 bases, with 9 bases between. CDR3 length equals 13 residues.

This clone came up a few times. The V gene is TRBV5-1, the J gene TRBJ2-6; 10 nucleotides line up with TRBD1. CDR1 is SGHRS, CDR2 YFSETQ, per germline. The CDR3 contains 19 residues. Trimming removed 3 bases from V and 2 bases from J; junction bases left unmatched: 11. The CDR3 sequence: CASSSPIGTGVPGANVLTF. For the CDR3, the DNA is TGCGCCAGCAGCTCACCAATCGGGACAGGGGTCCCTGGGGCCAACGTCCTGACTTTC.

The V and J genes are TRBV11-2 and TRBJ2-1; weak D call: TRBD1 (5 bases). This CDR3 is built from 12 residues. CDR1 SGHAT and CDR2 FQNNGV come from the germline V gene. V was shortened by 2 bases and J by 10 bases, with 9 bases between the two germline ends. The chain's CDR3 is CASSLLGREQFF. CDR3 bases: TGTGCCAGCAGCTTACTGGGGCGCGAGCAGTTCTTC.

This sequence joins TRBV28 and TRBJ2-3; tentatively, D is TRBD2 (6 bases). The CDR3 is made up of 18 amino acids. The germline V gene has CDR1 MDHEN and CDR2 SYDVKM. V lost 6 bases, J lost 2 bases, and 24 bases lay in between. CDR3 in amino acids: CASRIRDSAVLFTDTQYF. Written as DNA, the CDR3 is TGTGCCAGCAGGATACGGGACTCGGCCGTTCTGTTCACAGATACGCAGTATTTT.